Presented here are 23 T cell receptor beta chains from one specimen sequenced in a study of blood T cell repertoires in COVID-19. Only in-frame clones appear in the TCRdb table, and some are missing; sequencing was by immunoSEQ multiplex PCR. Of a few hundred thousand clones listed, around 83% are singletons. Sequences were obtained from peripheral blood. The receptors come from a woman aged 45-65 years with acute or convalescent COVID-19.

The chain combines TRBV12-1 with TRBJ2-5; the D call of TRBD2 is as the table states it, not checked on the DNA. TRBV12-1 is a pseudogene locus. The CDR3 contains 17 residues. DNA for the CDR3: TGTGCCAGCAGCTACTTGGGGAGGAGTACGTACCAAGAGACCCAGTACTTC. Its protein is CASSYLGRSTYQETQYF.

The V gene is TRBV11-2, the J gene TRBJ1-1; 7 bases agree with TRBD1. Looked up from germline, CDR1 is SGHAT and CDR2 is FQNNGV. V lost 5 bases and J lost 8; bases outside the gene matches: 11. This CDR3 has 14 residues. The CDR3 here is CASSTRQGTAEAFF. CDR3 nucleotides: TGTGCCAGCAGCACCCGACAGGGTACAGCGGAAGCTTTCTTT.

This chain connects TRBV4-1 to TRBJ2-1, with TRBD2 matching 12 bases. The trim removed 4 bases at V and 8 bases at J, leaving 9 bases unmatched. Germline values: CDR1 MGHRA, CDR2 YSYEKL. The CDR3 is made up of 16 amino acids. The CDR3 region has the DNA TGCGCCAGCAGCCGCAGACTAGCGGGAGCTGGCGATGAGCAGTTCTTC. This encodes CASSRRLAGAGDEQFF.

The CDR3 region is CASSLEGILSPGGRGRTQYF. The CDR3 nucleotides read TGTGCCAGCAGCTTAGAAGGGATTCTGAGTCCAGGGGGCAGGGGCAGGACCCAGTACTTC. The chain joins TRBV11-2 to TRBJ2-5; 8 bases line up with TRBD1. The V gene's germline CDR1 is SGHAT and CDR2 FQNNGV. The CDR3 contains 20 residues. J gave up 7 bases and V 0 bases, and 22 bases lay outside the gene matches.

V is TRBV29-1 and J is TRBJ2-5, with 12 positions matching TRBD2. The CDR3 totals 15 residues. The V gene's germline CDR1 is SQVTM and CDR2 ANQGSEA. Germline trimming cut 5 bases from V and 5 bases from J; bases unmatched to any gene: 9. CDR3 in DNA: TGCAGCGTTCAACTACGACTAGCGGGGGATGAGACCCAGTACTTC. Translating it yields CSVQLRLAGDETQYF.

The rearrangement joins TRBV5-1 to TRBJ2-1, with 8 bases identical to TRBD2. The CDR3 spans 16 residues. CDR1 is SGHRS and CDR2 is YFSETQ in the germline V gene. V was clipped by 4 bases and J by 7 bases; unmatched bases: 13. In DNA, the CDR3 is TGCGCCAGCAGCGTACAGGGTCTAGCGGGTTTTAATGAGCAGTTCTTC. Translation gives CASSVQGLAGFNEQFF.

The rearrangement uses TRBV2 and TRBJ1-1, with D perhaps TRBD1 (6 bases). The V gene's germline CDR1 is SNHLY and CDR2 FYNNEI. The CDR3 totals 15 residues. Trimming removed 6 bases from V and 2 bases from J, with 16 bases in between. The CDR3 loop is CASRLSTGPNTEAFF. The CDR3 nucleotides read TGTGCCAGCAGATTATCGACAGGACCCAACACTGAAGCTTTCTTT.

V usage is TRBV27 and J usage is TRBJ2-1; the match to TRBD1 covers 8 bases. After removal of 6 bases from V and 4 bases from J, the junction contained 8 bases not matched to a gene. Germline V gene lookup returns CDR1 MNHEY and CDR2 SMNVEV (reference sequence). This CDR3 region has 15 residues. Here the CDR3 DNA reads TGTGCCAGCAGAATGGACAGGGTTTGGTACAATGAGCAGTTCTTC. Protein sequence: CASRMDRVWYNEQFF.

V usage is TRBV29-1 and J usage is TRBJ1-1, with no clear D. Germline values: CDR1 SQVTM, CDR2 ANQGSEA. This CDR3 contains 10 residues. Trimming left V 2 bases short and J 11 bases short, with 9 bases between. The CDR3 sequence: CSVELSVAFF. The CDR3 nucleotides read TGCAGCGTTGAACTTTCGGTGGCTTTCTTT.

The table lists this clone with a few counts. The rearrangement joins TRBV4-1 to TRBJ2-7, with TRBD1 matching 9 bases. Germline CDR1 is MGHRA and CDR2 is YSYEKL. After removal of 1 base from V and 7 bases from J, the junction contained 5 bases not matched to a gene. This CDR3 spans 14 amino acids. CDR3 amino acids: CASSQVSGTGEQYV. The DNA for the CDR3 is TGCGCCAGCAGCCAAGTTTCGGGGACAGGGGAGCAGTACGTC.

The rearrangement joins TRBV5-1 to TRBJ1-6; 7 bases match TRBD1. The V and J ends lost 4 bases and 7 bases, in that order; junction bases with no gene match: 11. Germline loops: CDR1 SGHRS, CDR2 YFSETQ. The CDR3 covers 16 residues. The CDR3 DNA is TGCGCCAGCAGCCCCCGGGGCGTGACAGGGAATTCACCCCTCCACTTT. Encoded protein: CASSPRGVTGNSPLHF.

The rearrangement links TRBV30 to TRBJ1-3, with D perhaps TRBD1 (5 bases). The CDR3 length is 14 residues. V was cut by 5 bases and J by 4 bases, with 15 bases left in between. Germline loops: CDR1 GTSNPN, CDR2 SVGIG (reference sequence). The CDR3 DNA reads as TGTGCCTGGGCTCGGGGGATAGCAGGAAACACCATATATTTT. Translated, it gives CAWARGIAGNTIYF. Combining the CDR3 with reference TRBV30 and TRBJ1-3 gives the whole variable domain SQTIHQWPATLVQPVGSPLSLECTVEGTSNPNLYWYRQAAGRGLQLLFYSVGIGQISSEVPQNLSASRPQDRQFILSSKKLLLSDSGFYLCAWARGIAGNTIYFGEGSWLTVV.

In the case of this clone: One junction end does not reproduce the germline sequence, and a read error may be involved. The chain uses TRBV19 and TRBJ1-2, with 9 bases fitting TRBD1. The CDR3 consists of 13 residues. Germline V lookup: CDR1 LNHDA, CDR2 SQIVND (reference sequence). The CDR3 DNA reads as TGTGCCAGCAGTAGACAGGGGGTCTATGGCTACACCTTC. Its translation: CASSRQGVYGYTF. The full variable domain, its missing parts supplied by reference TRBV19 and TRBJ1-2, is DGGITQSPKYLFRKEGQNVTLSCEQNLNHDAMYWYRQDPGQGLRLIYYSQIVNDFQKGDIAEGYSVSREKKESFPLTVTSAQKNPTAFYLCASSRQGVYGYTFGSGTRLTVV.

DNA of the CDR3: TGTGCCAGTAGTATGTGGACAGGGCGGGATTCACCCCTCCACTTT. Its translation: CASSMWTGRDSPLHF. The chain has TRBV19 and TRBJ1-6; 8 bases are a match to TRBD1. V was pared by 3 bases and J by 8 bases, with 6 bases of the junction left unmatched. The CDR3 is 15 residues long. The V gene's germline CDR1 is LNHDA and CDR2 SQIVND (reference sequence).

In DNA form, the CDR3 reads TGCGCCAGCAGCCACCTTCCGGACAGGGGCACTGAAGCTTTCTTT. This gives the protein CASSHLPDRGTEAFF. This rearrangement joins TRBV4-3 to TRBJ1-1; 9 bases agree with TRBD1. The CDR3 has 15 amino acids. After removal of 3 bases from V and 4 bases from J, the junction contained 6 bases not matched to a gene. Germline values: CDR1 LGHNA, CDR2 YSLEER.

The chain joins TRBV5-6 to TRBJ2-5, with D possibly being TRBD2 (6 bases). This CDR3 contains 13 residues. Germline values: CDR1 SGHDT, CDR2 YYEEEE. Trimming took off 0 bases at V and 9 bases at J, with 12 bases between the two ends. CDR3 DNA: TGTGCCAGCAGCTTGGGGAGGGCCTGGGCCCAGTACTTC. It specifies CASSLGRAWAQYF.

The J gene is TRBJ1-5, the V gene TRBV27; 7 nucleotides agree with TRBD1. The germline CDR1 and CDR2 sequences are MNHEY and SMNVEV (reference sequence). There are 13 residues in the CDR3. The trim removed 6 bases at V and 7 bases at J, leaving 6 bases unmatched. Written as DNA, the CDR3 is TGTGCCAGCAGCGACAGGGCTGACCAGCCCCAGCATTTT. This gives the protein CASSDRADQPQHF.

The CDR3, as DNA: TGTGCCAGCAGTGAGGGACAGGGCCCCTATTACAATGAGCAGTTCTTC. This encodes CASSEGQGPYYNEQFF. V and J are TRBV6-1 and TRBJ2-1, with TRBD1 matching 9 bases. Per the germline V gene, CDR1 is MNHNS and CDR2 is SASEGT. This CDR3 is 16 amino acids long. Losses at the gene ends were 3 bases for V and 4 bases for J; bases not matched to a gene: 7.

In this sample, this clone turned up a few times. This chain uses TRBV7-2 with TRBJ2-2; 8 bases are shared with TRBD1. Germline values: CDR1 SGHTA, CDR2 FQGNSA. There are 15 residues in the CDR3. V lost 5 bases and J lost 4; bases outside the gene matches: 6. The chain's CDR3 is CASSLETGGTGELFF. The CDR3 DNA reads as TGTGCCAGCAGCCTGGAAACAGGGGGCACCGGGGAGCTGTTTTTT.

The CDR3 DNA is TGCGCCAGCAGTCAGGGTGGGCACGGCTACACCTTC. This encodes CASSQGGHGYTF. V and J are TRBV5-1 and TRBJ1-2; D is possibly TRBD1 (5 bases). Germline V lookup: CDR1 SGHRS, CDR2 YFSETQ. The CDR3 is made up of 12 amino acids. With 5 bases removed from V and 8 bases from J, the gap between germline ends came to 13 bases.

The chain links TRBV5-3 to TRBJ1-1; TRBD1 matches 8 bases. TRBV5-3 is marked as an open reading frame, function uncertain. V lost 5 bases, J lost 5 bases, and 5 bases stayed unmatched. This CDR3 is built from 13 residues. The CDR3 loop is CARRARQGTEAFF. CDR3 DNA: TGTGCCAGAAGGGCACGACAGGGGACTGAAGCTTTCTTT.

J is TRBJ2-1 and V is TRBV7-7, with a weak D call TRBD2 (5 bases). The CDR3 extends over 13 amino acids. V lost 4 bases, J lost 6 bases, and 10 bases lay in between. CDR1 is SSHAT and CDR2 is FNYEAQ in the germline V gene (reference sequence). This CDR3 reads CASSSDFSNEQFF. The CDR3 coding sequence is TGTGCCAGCAGCTCGGACTTCTCCAATGAGCAGTTCTTC. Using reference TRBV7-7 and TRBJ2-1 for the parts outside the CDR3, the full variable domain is GAGVSQSPRYKVTKRGQDVTLRCDPISSHATLYWYQQALGQGPEFLTYFNYEAQPDKSGLPSDRFSAERPEGSISTLTIQRTEQRDSAMYRCASSSDFSNEQFFGPGTRLTVL.

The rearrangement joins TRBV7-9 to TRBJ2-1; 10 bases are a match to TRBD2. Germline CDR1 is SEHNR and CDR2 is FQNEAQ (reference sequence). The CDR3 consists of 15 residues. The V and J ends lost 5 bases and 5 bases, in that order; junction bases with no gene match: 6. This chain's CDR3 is CASSELAGVDNEQFF. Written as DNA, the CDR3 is TGTGCCAGCAGCGAGCTAGCGGGAGTAGACAATGAGCAGTTCTTC.